The next 26 T cell receptor beta chains were all read from a single sample in a study of regulatory T cells. Amplification used 52 TRBV primers and 13 TRBJ primers. The data were produced by immunoSEQ multiplex PCR, yet TCRdb's version contains in-frame clones alone and is incomplete. This repertoire shows 4,500 to 7,000 clones, more than 80% found once; its top ten account for about 31%. The sample consisted of CD8+ T cells sorted from blood. The receptors here all came from a child aged 10-17 years with CD3G deficiency.

This clone was found once. This chain uses TRBV7-9 with TRBJ1-2, with D possibly being TRBD1 (5 bases). Germline values: CDR1 SEHNR, CDR2 FQNEAQ (reference sequence). The CDR3 has 14 residues. V lost 1 base to trimming and J lost 8 bases, with 14 bases between them. The CDR3 sequence is CASSLGGLLGGYTF. CDR3 coding DNA: TGTGCCAGCAGCTTAGGGGGCCTCCTGGGAGGCTACACCTTC. The full variable domain, in which reference TRBV7-9 and TRBJ1-2 provide the parts outside the CDR3, is DTGVSQNPRHKITKRGQNVTFRCDPISEHNRLYWYRQTLGQGPEFLTYFQNEAQLEKSRLLSDRFSAERPKGSFSTLEIQRTEQGDSAMYLCASSLGGLLGGYTFGSGTRLTVV.

In its sample, this clone was seen once. The sample contains more than one DNA sequence encoding this CDR3. The chain combines TRBV10-3 with TRBJ2-7; D is ambiguous. V dropped 2 bases and J dropped 2 bases, with 7 bases sitting between them. Germline CDR1 ENHRY, CDR2 SYGVKD. This CDR3 has 13 residues. This CDR3 reads CAISEGRTYEQYF. In DNA, the CDR3 is TGTGCCATCAGTGAGGGCCGAACCTACGAGCAGTACTTC.

This rearrangement joins TRBV28 to TRBJ2-5, with D uncertain. Trimming stripped 4 bases from V and 2 bases from J, with 8 bases between. Germline loops: CDR1 MDHEN, CDR2 SYDVKM. The CDR3 spans 13 residues. CDR3: CASSSPRQETQYF. For the CDR3, the DNA is TGTGCCAGCAGTTCCCCGAGACAAGAGACCCAGTACTTC. The full variable domain, in which reference TRBV28 and TRBJ2-5 provide the parts outside the CDR3, is DVKVTQSSRYLVKRTGEKVFLECVQDMDHENMFWYRQDPGLGLRLIYFSYDVKMKEKGDIPEGYSVSREKKERFSLILESASTNQTSMYLCASSSPRQETQYFGPGTRLLVL.

The rearrangement joins TRBV30 to TRBJ2-7; D gene unclear. The CDR3 contains 11 residues. Trimming shortened V by 0 bases and J by 4 bases, and 4 bases separated the two germline ends. Germline V CDR1 and CDR2: GTSNPN, SVGIG (reference sequence). CDR3 sequence: CAWSVGYEQYF. The DNA of the CDR3 is TGTGCCTGGAGTGTTGGGTACGAGCAGTACTTC.

The chain carries TRBV7-7 and TRBJ2-7; a possible D gene is TRBD1 (5 bases). Trimming removed 6 bases at V and 7 bases at J, with 16 bases between. This CDR3 is 13 amino acids long. Germline V gives CDR1 SSHAT, CDR2 FNYEAQ (reference sequence). CDR3 nucleotides: TGTGCCAGCAGTACGTCCCAGGGTGCTGAGCAGTACTTC. Encoded protein: CASSTSQGAEQYF.

The chain has TRBV28 and TRBJ2-2; 10 bases align to TRBD1. CDR1 and CDR2 from the germline V gene are MDHEN and SYDVKM. The V segment lost 8 bases and the J segment 5 bases; nucleotides outside the gene matches: 8. The CDR3 loop spans 15 amino acids. The CDR3: CASQFGTGVTGELFF. The CDR3 bases are TGTGCCAGCCAATTCGGGACAGGGGTAACCGGGGAGCTGTTTTTT.

The rearrangement uses TRBV7-9 and TRBJ2-3, with 8 bases lining up with TRBD2. Germline loops: CDR1 SEHNR, CDR2 FQNEAQ (reference sequence). The CDR3 extends over 16 amino acids. The V gene end was trimmed by 1 base and the J gene end by 5 bases; junction bases not matched to a gene: 8. CDR3 coding DNA: TGTGCCAGCAGCTTAGTAGCAGCGGGAGTGAAAGATACGCAGTATTTT. Translation: CASSLVAAGVKDTQYF. Supplemented by reference TRBV7-9 and TRBJ2-3, the full variable domain reads DTGVSQNPRHKITKRGQNVTFRCDPISEHNRLYWYRQTLGQGPEFLTYFQNEAQLEKSRLLSDRFSAERPKGSFSTLEIQRTEQGDSAMYLCASSLVAAGVKDTQYFGPGTRLTVL.

The rearrangement joins TRBV27 to TRBJ2-7; D could derive from TRBD1 or TRBD2 (5 bases each). This CDR3 region has 15 residues. V was trimmed by 4 bases and J by 0 bases, leaving 13 bases between them. Germline V gene sequence: CDR1 MNHEY, CDR2 SMNVEV (reference sequence). The chain's CDR3 is CASSYEWGSSYEQYF. The CDR3 DNA is TGTGCCAGCAGTTACGAGTGGGGGAGCTCCTACGAGCAGTACTTC.

The V and J genes are TRBV11-2 and TRBJ2-5, with 7 bases that match TRBD2. The J call may be in error: the DNA end matches TRBJ2-7 better. This CDR3 is 16 amino acids long. Germline V gene lookup returns CDR1 SGHAT and CDR2 FQNNGV. The CDR3 loop reads CASSLGGAGPSYEQYF. The CDR3, as DNA: TGTGCCAGCAGCTTAGGAGGAGCGGGACCCTCCTACGAGCAGTACTTC.

This rearrangement joins TRBV6-6 to TRBJ1-2; D might be TRBD1 (6 bases). V was clipped by 7 bases and J by 4 bases, with 16 bases between them. The CDR3 has 14 amino acids. Germline CDR1 and CDR2: MNHNY and SVGAGI (reference sequence). The DNA for the CDR3 is TGTGCCAGCACCAGGCAGGGGTTGGGCTATGGCTACACCTTC. It is translated as CASTRQGLGYGYTF.

The V call is TRBV6-1, the J call TRBJ2-7; TRBD2 aligns across 10 bases. Germline V gene sequence: CDR1 MNHNS, CDR2 SASEGT. V was pared by 2 bases and J by 2 bases, with 6 bases of the junction left unmatched. CDR3 length: 16 residues. The CDR3 DNA reads TGTGCCAGCAGTGAATGGTCTAGCGGGGGCACCTACGAGCAGTACTTC. Its translation is CASSEWSSGGTYEQYF.

The chain carries TRBV28 and TRBJ2-7; 10 bases match TRBD1. Germline V CDR1 and CDR2: MDHEN, SYDVKM. After removal of 3 bases from V and 6 bases from J, the junction contained 14 bases not matched to a gene. This CDR3 has 17 residues. The CDR3 bases are TGTGCCAGCAGTTTTCTGACCGGGACAGGGGACCTACGCGAGCAGTACTTC. Its protein product is CASSFLTGTGDLREQYF.

This chain uses TRBV28 with TRBJ2-7; TRBD1 is a possible D gene (6 bases). Germline V gene lookup returns CDR1 MDHEN and CDR2 SYDVKM. The CDR3 consists of 14 residues. V was cut by 6 bases and J by 3 bases, with 15 bases left in between. CDR3 residues: CASSSTGQNYEQYF. The CDR3 nucleotides read TGTGCCAGCAGCTCGACCGGACAGAACTACGAGCAGTACTTC.

The V call is TRBV9, the J call TRBJ1-5; 7 bases match TRBD1. V dropped 8 bases and J dropped 7; count of bases not matched to a gene: 6. CDR1 is SGDLS and CDR2 is YYNGEE in the germline V gene. The CDR3 runs to 12 residues. This CDR3 is CARDRVRQPQHF. The CDR3 coding sequence is TGTGCCAGAGACAGGGTGAGGCAGCCCCAGCATTTT.

This chain joins TRBV6-1 and TRBJ2-7; D is ambiguous. Trimming shortened V by 2 bases and J by 0 bases, and 14 bases separated the two germline ends. Germline assignment: CDR1 MNHNS and CDR2 SASEGT. The CDR3 is 16 amino acids. Here the CDR3 reads CASSESAWGPSYEQYF. In DNA form, the CDR3 reads TGTGCCAGCAGTGAATCAGCCTGGGGTCCCTCCTACGAGCAGTACTTC.

This sequence joins TRBV28 and TRBJ2-7; D may be TRBD2 (5 bases). The CDR3 is 13 amino acids. From germline, CDR1 is MDHEN and CDR2 SYDVKM. Between the trimmed V and J ends, which lost 2 bases and 3 bases, there was a span of 8 bases. In DNA form, the CDR3 reads TGTGCCAGCAGTTTAACGAGGGACTACGAGCAGTACTTC. It is translated as CASSLTRDYEQYF.

The chain has TRBV27 and TRBJ2-1, with D perhaps matching TRBD1 (5 bases). Germline lookup yields CDR1 MNHEY and CDR2 SMNVEV (reference sequence). The CDR3 length is 14 residues. Trimming stripped 5 bases from V and 6 bases from J, with 14 bases between. The DNA for the CDR3 is TGTGCCAGCAGTCCATGGGGCGGTTCCAATGAGCAGTTCTTC. Protein product: CASSPWGGSNEQFF.

The V and J genes are TRBV28 and TRBJ2-2, with 8 bases matching TRBD2. The CDR3 loop spans 16 amino acids. V lost 0 bases, J lost 6 bases, and 6 bases stayed unmatched. CDR1 is MDHEN, CDR2 SYDVKM, per germline. The CDR3 DNA sequence: TGTGCCAGCAGTTTATGGGGGCGGGAGGACCCCGGGGAGCTGTTTTTT. This gives the protein CASSLWGREDPGELFF.

This sequence joins TRBV7-9 and TRBJ2-1; no firm D call. Germline CDR1 SEHNR, CDR2 FQNEAQ (reference sequence). The V end lost 1 base, the J end lost 9 bases, and 4 bases lay between the germline ends. The CDR3 totals 11 residues. CDR3 loop: CASSLGGEQFF. CDR3 DNA sequence: TGTGCCAGCAGCTTAGGGGGTGAGCAGTTCTTC.

The chain carries TRBV5-1 and TRBJ2-1, with TRBD2 identical over 12 bases. This CDR3 region has 15 residues. Germline CDR1 and CDR2: SGHRS and YFSETQ. The V segment lost 4 bases and the J segment 4 bases; nucleotides outside the gene matches: 3. CDR3 in amino acids: CASSLGTSGYNEQFF. The CDR3, as DNA: TGCGCCAGCAGCCTAGGGACTAGCGGGTACAATGAGCAGTTCTTC.

The rearrangement links TRBV7-9 to TRBJ2-7; D is perhaps TRBD1 (5 bases). Germline loops: CDR1 SEHNR, CDR2 FQNEAQ (reference sequence). Deletions cut 3 bases from V and 0 bases from J, with 6 bases between. The CDR3 is 13 residues long. The CDR3 nucleotides are TGTGCCAGCAGCTTTGGGGCCTCCTACGAGCAGTACTTC. Translation gives CASSFGASYEQYF.

V is TRBV11-3 and J is TRBJ1-1; D call uncertain. V was clipped by 2 bases and J by 1 base, with 5 bases between them. The CDR3 contains 13 residues. Germline V gene lookup returns CDR1 SGHNT and CDR2 YENEEA. The CDR3 sequence: CASSLTGNTEAFF. In DNA form, the CDR3 reads TGTGCCAGCAGCTTAACGGGGAACACTGAAGCTTTCTTT. The whole variable domain, filled in from reference TRBV11-3 and TRBJ1-1, reads EAGVVQSPRYKIIEKKQPVAFWCNPISGHNTLYWYLQNLGQGPELLIRYENEEAVDDSQLPKDRFSAERLKGVDSTLKIQPAELGDSAVYLCASSLTGNTEAFFGQGTRLTVV.

The chain links TRBV19 to TRBJ2-7; 8 bases are shared with TRBD2. V gave up 4 bases and J gave up 2 bases; unmatched junction bases: 7. Germline CDR1 is LNHDA and CDR2 is SQIVND (reference sequence). The CDR3 covers 15 residues. The CDR3 is CASSKTSGLAYEQYF. The CDR3 DNA reads TGTGCCAGTAGTAAAACCTCGGGACTAGCCTACGAGCAGTACTTC.

The rearrangement links TRBV19 to TRBJ2-1; 7 nucleotides line up with TRBD2. The CDR3 consists of 14 residues. The germline CDR1 and CDR2 sequences are LNHDA and SQIVND (reference sequence). V trimming: 1 base; J trimming: 7 bases; junction bases outside the gene matches: 4. The CDR3: CASSIAGGGNEQFF. The DNA of the CDR3 is TGTGCCAGTAGTATAGCGGGAGGAGGGAATGAGCAGTTCTTC.

This clone is a singleton in its sample. One end of the junction does not line up with germline, which may come from a read error. V and J are TRBV28 and TRBJ2-1; unclear D gene. Germline V gene sequence: CDR1 MDHEN, CDR2 SYDVKM. There are 12 residues in the CDR3. The CDR3 DNA follows: TGTGCCAGCAGTTTTGGAGACAATGTGCAGTTCTTC. This gives the protein CASSFGDNVQFF. Based on the CDR3 plus reference TRBV28 and TRBJ2-1, the full variable domain is DVKVTQSSRYLVKRTGEKVFLECVQDMDHENMFWYRQDPGLGLRLIYFSYDVKMKEKGDIPEGYSVSREKKERFSLILESASTNQTSMYLCASSFGDNVQFFGPGTRLTVL.

The chain is built from TRBV7-9 and TRBJ2-1, with 7 bases aligning to TRBD1. The CDR3 spans 14 residues. Germline V CDR1 and CDR2: SEHNR, FQNEAQ (reference sequence). The trim removed 5 bases at V and 5 bases at J, leaving 6 bases unmatched. This CDR3 reads CASSDPGTDNEQFF. CDR3 in DNA: TGTGCCAGCAGCGACCCCGGGACAGACAATGAGCAGTTCTTC.